This passage covers 9 T cell receptor beta chains from one sample sequenced in a study of neurological immune-mediated disorders. MiXCR was run by TCRdb on the 5' RACE reads, yielding one entry per CDR3 protein. The sample yields more than 55,000 distinct CDR3 sequences, around 10% seen once. Time point of the sample: longitudinal time-point 2. The source material was PBMCs. These receptors were taken from a man aged 25-40 years in good health.

This clonotype was seen many times. The chain joins TRBV9 to TRBJ2-7, with TRBD1 as a possible D gene (6 bases). The CDR3 consists of 15 residues. The germline V and J ends were trimmed by 3 bases and 2 bases, with 15 bases remaining between them. Germline loops: CDR1 SGDLS, CDR2 YYNGEE. The CDR3 sequence is CASSASGVYPYEQYF. In DNA form, the CDR3 reads TGTGCCAGCAGCGCCTCAGGGGTCTATCCCTACGAGCAGTACTTC.

Ten or more counts support this clonotype. The chain uses TRBV7-2 and TRBJ2-2; D gene ambiguous. The germline CDR1 and CDR2 sequences are SGHTA and FQGNSA. The CDR3 is made up of 15 amino acids. Trimming left V 3 bases short and J 0 bases short, with 8 bases between. DNA of the CDR3: TGTGCCAGCAGCTTCGAACCCGCGAACACCGGGGAGCTGTTTTTT. Translation gives CASSFEPANTGELFF. The variable domain in full, with the rest retrieved from reference TRBV7-2 and TRBJ2-2, is GAGVSQSPSNKVTEKGKDVELRCDPISGHTALYWYRQSLGQGLEFLIYFQGNSAPDKSGLPSDRFSAERTGGSVSTLTIQRTQQEDSAVYLCASSFEPANTGELFFGEGSRLTVL.

This clonotype appeared many times. The rearrangement links TRBV6-1 to TRBJ1-5, with TRBD1 as a possible D gene (5 bases). This CDR3 has 16 amino acids. In germline, CDR1 is MNHNS, CDR2 SASEGT. The V and J ends lost 2 bases and 0 bases respectively, with 11 bases between them. The CDR3 DNA reads TGTGCCAGCAGTGAATACGACAGACTTAGCAATCAGCCCCAGCATTTT. The encoded protein is CASSEYDRLSNQPQHF.

Many counts were recorded for this clonotype. J is TRBJ2-5 and V is TRBV7-2; D unclear. V lost 5 bases, J lost 1 base, and 5 bases lay in between. Germline V lookup: CDR1 SGHTA, CDR2 FQGNSA. This CDR3 spans 12 amino acids. The CDR3: CASSPVQETQYF. CDR3 nucleotide sequence: TGTGCCAGCAGCCCCGTCCAAGAGACCCAGTACTTC.

This clonotype is medium-sized in the sample. The rearrangement joins TRBV7-2 to TRBJ1-4; tentative D call: TRBD1 (6 bases). Germline CDR1 reads SGHTA; CDR2 reads FQGNSA. Trimming took 4 bases from V and 8 from J, leaving 14 bases between them. The CDR3 spans 14 residues. The DNA of the CDR3 is TGTGCCAGCAGCTCGGGGACATCGGGAGAAAAACTGTTTTTT. The encoded protein is CASSSGTSGEKLFF.

With regard to this clonotype: A read error may be the cause here, since a much bigger clone is one base away. In this CDR3 the conserved last residue, phenylalanine or tryptophan, is missing, so a read error is likely. V usage is TRBV7-9 and J usage is TRBJ2-3; 7 bases agree with TRBD2. CDR3 length equals 18 residues. V was clipped by 5 bases and J by 2 bases; unmatched bases: 16. The V gene's germline CDR1 is SEHNR and CDR2 FQNEAQ (reference sequence). The CDR3 coding sequence is TGTGCCAGCAGCCGAAAACCCCCAGCGGGGCCCAACACAGATACGCAGTATTCT. This sequence encodes CASSRKPPAGPNTDTQYS.

Notes on this clonotype: A junction end diverges from the germline sequence, so it may reflect a read error. This chain links TRBV5-1 with TRBJ2-5, with 7 bases identical to TRBD2. The CDR3 extends over 15 amino acids. Germline V gives CDR1 SGHRS, CDR2 YFSETQ. This CDR3 reads CASSLGDYLEETHYF. The CDR3 nucleotides are TGCGCCAGCAGCTTGGGGGACTACCTTGAAGAGACCCACTACTTC. Combining the CDR3 with reference TRBV5-1 and TRBJ2-5 gives the whole variable domain KAGVTQTPRYLIKTRGQQVTLSCSPISGHRSVSWYQQTPGQGLQFLFEYFSETQRNKGNFPGRFSGRQFSNSRSEMNVSTLELGDSALYLCASSLGDYLEETHYFGPGTRLLVL.

This clonotype occurred many times. The J gene is TRBJ2-1, the V gene TRBV29-1; no firm D call. Trimming took 4 bases from V and 5 from J, leaving 33 bases between them. The germline gives CDR1 SQVTM, CDR2 ANQGSEA. CDR3 length equals 20 residues. DNA for the CDR3: TGCAGCGTTGCGGAACGGCTTGTCTCGGGTGGTTGGCGCCCTGACAATGAGCAGTTCTTC. The encoded protein is CSVAERLVSGGWRPDNEQFF.

This clonotype was seen ten or more times. The chain couples TRBV20-1 to TRBJ1-2, with D hard to call. The CDR3 is 13 amino acids. V lost 6 bases to trimming and J lost 3 bases, with 14 bases between them. Per the germline V gene, CDR1 is DFQATT and CDR2 is SNEGSKA (reference sequence). CDR3 sequence: CSAGGSLDYGYTF. For the CDR3, the DNA is TGCAGTGCAGGAGGGTCGCTTGACTATGGCTACACCTTC.